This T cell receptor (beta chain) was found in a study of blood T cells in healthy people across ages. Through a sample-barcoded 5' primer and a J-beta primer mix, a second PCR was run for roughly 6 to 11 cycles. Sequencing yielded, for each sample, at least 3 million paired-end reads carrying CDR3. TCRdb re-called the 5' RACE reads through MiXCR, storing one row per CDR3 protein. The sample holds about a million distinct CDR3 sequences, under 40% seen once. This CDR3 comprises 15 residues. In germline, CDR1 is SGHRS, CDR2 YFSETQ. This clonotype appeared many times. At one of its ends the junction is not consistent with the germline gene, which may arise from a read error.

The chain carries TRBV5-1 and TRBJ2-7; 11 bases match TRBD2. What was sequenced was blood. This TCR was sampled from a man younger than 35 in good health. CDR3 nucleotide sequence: TGTGCCAGCAGCTTCGGGACTAGCGGATTTTACGAGCAGTACTTC. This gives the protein CASSFGTSGFYEQYF. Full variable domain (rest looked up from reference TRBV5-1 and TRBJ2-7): KAGVTQTPRYLIKTRGQQVTLSCSPISGHRSVSWYQQTPGQGLQFLFEYFSETQRNKGNFPGRFSGRQFSNSRSEMNVSTLELGDSALYLCASSFGTSGFYEQYFGPGTRLTVT.